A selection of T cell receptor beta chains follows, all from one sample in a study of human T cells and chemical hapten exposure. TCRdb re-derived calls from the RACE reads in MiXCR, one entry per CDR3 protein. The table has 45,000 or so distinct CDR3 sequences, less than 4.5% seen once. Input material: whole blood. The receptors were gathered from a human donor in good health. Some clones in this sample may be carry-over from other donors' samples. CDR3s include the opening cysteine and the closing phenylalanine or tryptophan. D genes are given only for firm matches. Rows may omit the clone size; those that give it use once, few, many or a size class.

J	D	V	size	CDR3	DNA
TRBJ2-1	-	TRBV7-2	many	CASSTAVMRHLYNEQFF	TGTGCCAGCAGCACGGCCGTTATGCGGCACCTATACAATGAGCAGTTCTTC
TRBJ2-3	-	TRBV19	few	CASSSPYDSPSTDTQYF	TGTGCCAGTAGTTCCCCTTACGACAGTCCTAGCACAGATACGCAGTATTTT
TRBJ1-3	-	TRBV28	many	CASSSSPPNTIYF	TGTGCCAGCAGTTCCTCTCCCCCAAACACCATATATTTT
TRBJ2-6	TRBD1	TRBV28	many	CASTPAAGQGFFGANVLTF	TGTGCCAGCACCCCAGCAGCAGGACAGGGCTTTTTTGGGGCCAACGTCCTGACTTTC
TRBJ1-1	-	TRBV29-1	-	CSVGFTEAFF	TGCAGCGTTGGGTTCACTGAAGCTTTCTTT
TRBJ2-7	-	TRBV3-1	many	CASSQVSSGGQQYF	TGTGCCAGCAGCCAAGTATCATCAGGCGGCCAACAGTACTTC
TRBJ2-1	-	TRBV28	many	CASSRWVQFF	TGTGCCAGCAGTCGATGGGTGCAGTTCTTC
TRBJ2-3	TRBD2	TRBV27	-	CASSSRTSYTDTQYF	TGTGCCAGCAGTTCCCGGACTAGCTACACAGATACGCAGTATTTT
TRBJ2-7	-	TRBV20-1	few	CSASNSGLYYSYEQYF	TGCAGTGCTAGTAACTCTGGCCTTTATTACTCCTACGAGCAGTACTTC
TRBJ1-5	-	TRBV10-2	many	CASSEYGSGDQPQHF	TGCGCCAGCAGTGAGTATGGGTCTGGAGATCAGCCCCAGCATTTT
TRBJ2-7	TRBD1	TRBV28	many	CASSPGQLPYEQYF	TGTGCCAGCAGTCCGGGACAGCTACCCTACGAGCAGTACTTC
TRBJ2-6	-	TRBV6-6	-	CASSYFPWGGSSGANVLTF	TGTGCCAGCAGTTACTTCCCTTGGGGCGGCAGCTCTGGGGCCAACGTCCTGACTTTC
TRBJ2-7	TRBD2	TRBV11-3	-	CASSTGLAGEQYF	TGTGCCAGCAGCACCGGACTAGCGGGTGAGCAGTACTTC
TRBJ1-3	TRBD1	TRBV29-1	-	CSVDGDRAGNTIYF	TGCAGCGTTGATGGGGACAGGGCTGGAAACACCATATATTTT
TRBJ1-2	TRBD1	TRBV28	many	CASRPSTGGLLNYGYTF	TGTGCCAGCAGACCTTCGACAGGGGGCTTGTTAAACTATGGCTACACCTTC
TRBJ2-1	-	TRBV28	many	CASSFRGYNEQFF	TGTGCCAGCAGTTTCAGGGGATACAATGAGCAGTTCTTC
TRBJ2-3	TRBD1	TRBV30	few	CARARGSTDTQYF	TGTGCCCGGGCCAGGGGGAGCACAGATACGCAGTATTTT
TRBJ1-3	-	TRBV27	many	CASSLFPGDTIYF	TGTGCCAGCAGTTTATTCCCCGGGGACACCATATATTTT
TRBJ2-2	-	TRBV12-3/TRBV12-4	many	CASRASRRSSGELFF	TGTGCCAGCAGGGCTTCTAGAAGGTCCTCCGGGGAGCTGTTTTTT
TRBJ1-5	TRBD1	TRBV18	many	CASSPQTGDQPQHF	TGTGCCAGCTCACCCCAGACAGGGGATCAGCCCCAGCATTTT
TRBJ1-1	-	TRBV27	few	CASSLIGDTEAFF	TGTGCCAGCAGTTTGATCGGGGACACTGAAGCTTTCTTT
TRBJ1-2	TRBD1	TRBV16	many	CASSQSWDSYYGYTF	TGTGCCAGCAGCCAATCGTGGGACAGTTATTATGGCTACACCTTC
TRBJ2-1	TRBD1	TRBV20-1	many	CSARDQGQGLNEQFF	TGCAGTGCTAGAGACCAGGGACAGGGTCTAAATGAGCAGTTCTTC
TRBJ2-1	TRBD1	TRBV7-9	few	CASSLAGQDNEQFF	TGTGCCAGCAGCTTAGCGGGACAGGACAATGAGCAGTTCTTC
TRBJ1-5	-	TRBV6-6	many	CASLNSNQPQHF	TGTGCCAGCCTAAATAGCAATCAGCCCCAGCATTTT
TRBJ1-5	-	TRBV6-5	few	CATKDRPSNQPQHF	TGTGCCACCAAGGACAGACCAAGCAATCAGCCCCAGCATTTT
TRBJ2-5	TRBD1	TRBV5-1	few	CASSVDRGRETQYF	TGCGCCAGCAGCGTGGACAGGGGGCGAGAGACCCAGTACTTC
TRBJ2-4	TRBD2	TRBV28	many	CASSFFSGSPKNIQYF	TGTGCCAGCAGTTTTTTTAGCGGGAGCCCCAAAAACATTCAGTACTTC
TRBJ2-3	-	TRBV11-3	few	CASSPGTAPRQYF	TGTGCCAGCAGCCCGGGGACGGCCCCGAGGCAGTATTTT
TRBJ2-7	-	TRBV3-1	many	CASSPGEGGSYEQYF	TGTGCCAGCAGCCCCGGGGAGGGGGGCTCCTACGAGCAGTACTTC
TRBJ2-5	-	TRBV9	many	CASSFDSPYATQYF	TGTGCCAGCAGCTTCGACAGTCCCTATGCGACCCAGTACTTC
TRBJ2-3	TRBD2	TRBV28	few	CASSLVLAGVLPDTQYF	TGTGCCAGCAGTTTGGTGCTAGCGGGAGTACTACCAGATACGCAGTATTTT
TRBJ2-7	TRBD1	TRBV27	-	CASRFGQGYYEQYF	TGTGCCAGCCGCTTCGGACAGGGATACTACGAGCAGTACTTC